The 30 T cell receptor beta chains given below trace back to one sample, sequenced in a study of T cells after yellow fever vaccination (dated by TCRdb to the late 2010s). Library method: 5' RACE. The instrument given in TCRdb is Illumina NovaSeq 6000. TCRdb handled the public reads itself, with Q25 trimming in fastp and clone calling in MiXCR, and kept productive beta chains. Every entry covers one CDR3 protein and lists the most common genes and DNA from its rows. The sample table records 250,000 or so distinct CDR3 sequences; over 3% of these occur just once. The top ten clonotypes cover about 20% of the sample. The sample's treatment or condition label is to be understood as: live attenuated yellow fever vaccine strain. The specimen comprised PBMCs, sampled 15 days after the yellow fever booster vaccination. The receptors here all came from a man between 18 and 35 years old who received the YFV17D yellow fever vaccine.

This clonotype was seen at least ten times. The chain carries TRBV12-3 or TRBV12-4 and TRBJ2-3; D might be TRBD2 (6 bases). Trimming took off 4 bases at V and 1 base at J, with 15 bases between the two ends. The CDR3 has 16 amino acids. The chain's CDR3 is CASSSSTRGGTDTQYF. The CDR3 DNA follows: TGTGCCAGCAGTTCCTCGACTAGGGGAGGCACAGATACGCAGTATTTT.

In this sample, this clonotype turned up many times. The chain joins TRBV6-5 to TRBJ1-6, with D tentatively TRBD1 (5 bases). This CDR3 has 13 amino acids. The ends were cut back, 2 bases at V and 17 bases at J, with 16 bases in the middle. Germline V gene lookup returns CDR1 MNHEY and CDR2 SVGAGI. CDR3 residues: CASSYGVGGTVHF. The CDR3 DNA reads TGTGCCAGCAGTTACGGGGTTGGGGGGACCGTCCACTTT.

This clonotype was seen ten or more times. This sequence joins TRBV7-2 and TRBJ2-5, with 14 bases matching TRBD2. Germline V gene data show CDR1 as SGHTA and CDR2 as FQGNSA. This CDR3 contains 18 residues. The V segment lost 1 base and the J segment 0 bases; nucleotides outside the gene matches: 4. As DNA, the CDR3 is TGTGCCAGCAGCTTAGAAAGGACTAGCGGGGGGTACCAAGAGACCCAGTACTTC. Translated: CASSLERTSGGYQETQYF.

This clonotype was seen a few times. The V gene is TRBV5-1, the J gene TRBJ2-3; 12 bases are a match to TRBD2. CDR3 size: 16 residues. The V and J ends lost 4 bases and 2 bases, in that order; junction bases with no gene match: 5. Germline V gene lookup returns CDR1 SGHRS and CDR2 YFSETQ. The CDR3 spells CASSAGLAGYTDTQYF. The CDR3 region has the DNA TGCGCCAGCAGCGCGGGACTAGCGGGTTACACAGATACGCAGTATTTT.

There are many counts of this clonotype. The V gene is TRBV7-6, the J gene TRBJ2-5, with D perhaps matching TRBD2 (6 bases). V lost 0 bases, J lost 3 bases, and 26 bases lay in between. The CDR3 runs to 20 residues. Germline V gene lookup returns CDR1 SGHVS and CDR2 FNYEAQ. Here the CDR3 DNA reads TGTGCCAGCAGCTTAGCGCAGGCAGGGTTATATCCTAGCGAGAAAGAGACCCAGTACTTC. The encoded protein is CASSLAQAGLYPSEKETQYF.

In this sample, this clonotype turned up many times. The V gene is TRBV20-1, the J gene TRBJ1-2, with D tentatively TRBD1 (5 bases). Looked up from germline, CDR1 is DFQATT and CDR2 is SNEGSKA (reference sequence). The CDR3 length is 13 residues. V shed 2 bases and J shed 2 bases, with 9 bases lying between them. DNA for the CDR3: TGCAGTGCTAGACTCAGGGCAAACTATGGCTACACCTTC. This codes for CSARLRANYGYTF.

This clonotype was counted at least ten times. The chain employs TRBV7-9 and TRBJ1-5; 9 bases fit TRBD1. The junction had 8 bases not matched to a gene; V was cut back by 0 bases and J by 8 bases. CDR1 is SEHNR, CDR2 FQNEAQ, per germline (reference sequence). The CDR3 spans 16 residues. CDR3 coding DNA: TGTGCCAGCAGCTTAGCAGCGGGGACAGGGACGGAGCCCCAGCATTTT. Translation gives CASSLAAGTGTEPQHF.

This clonotype has only a few counts. As DNA, the CDR3 is TGTGCCAGCAGCTTAGCGGGGCCCTTACAAGAGACCCAGTACTTC. This sequence encodes CASSLAGPLQETQYF. The chain carries TRBV7-6 and TRBJ2-5, with D perhaps TRBD1 (5 bases). The germline V gene encodes CDR1 SGHVS and CDR2 FNYEAQ. The germline V and J ends were trimmed by 0 bases and 2 bases, with 10 bases remaining between them. The CDR3 is 15 amino acids.

This clonotype was seen ten or more times. This chain uses TRBV7-9 with TRBJ2-6, with D perhaps TRBD2 (5 bases). V lost 3 bases and J lost 3, with 15 bases in between. The CDR3 length is 17 residues. The germline CDR1 and CDR2 sequences are SEHNR and FQNEAQ (reference sequence). The CDR3 DNA sequence: TGTGCCAGCAGCTTCCCCCTTGAGGGAGTTGGGGCCAACGTCCTGACTTTC. Translated: CASSFPLEGVGANVLTF.

This clonotype was seen ten or more times. The chain uses TRBV20-1 and TRBJ1-5; 9 bases align to TRBD1. Germline trimming cut 3 bases from V and 6 bases from J; bases unmatched to any gene: 3. This CDR3 region has 13 residues. From germline, CDR1 is DFQATT and CDR2 SNEGSKA (reference sequence). The DNA for the CDR3 is TGCAGTGCTAGGGGACAGGGTTTTCAGCCCCAGCATTTT. It codes for CSARGQGFQPQHF.

This clonotype was observed at least ten times. CDR3 protein: CASSQDPGNQPQHF. DNA for the CDR3: TGCGCCAGCAGCCAAGATCCCGGCAATCAGCCCCAGCATTTT. The V call is TRBV4-3, the J call TRBJ1-5, with D unclear. Germline V lookup: CDR1 LGHNA, CDR2 YSLEER. Trimming left V 0 bases short and J 2 bases short, with 5 bases between. The CDR3 extends over 14 amino acids.

This clonotype was seen ten or more times. The chain carries TRBV7-2 and TRBJ1-1; D might be TRBD1 (6 bases). This CDR3 contains 16 residues. CDR1 SGHTA and CDR2 FQGNSA come from the germline V gene. V lost 2 bases, J lost 1 base, and 14 bases lay in between. The CDR3 here is CASSLWGGGANTEAFF. The DNA for the CDR3 is TGTGCCAGCAGCTTATGGGGGGGCGGCGCGAACACTGAAGCTTTCTTT.

This clonotype was recorded at least ten times. The chain has TRBV27 and TRBJ2-1; D ambiguous. Trimming shortened V by 2 bases and J by 10 bases, and 6 bases separated the two germline ends. Germline-derived CDR1 and CDR2 are MNHEY and SMNVEV (reference sequence). CDR3 length: 11 residues. The chain's CDR3 is CASSLGLEQFF. DNA of the CDR3: TGTGCCAGCAGTTTAGGATTAGAGCAGTTCTTC.

This clonotype was observed at least ten times. J is TRBJ2-1 and V is TRBV29-1, with a weak D call TRBD2 (6 bases). This CDR3 contains 17 residues. Germline CDR1 is SQVTM and CDR2 is ANQGSEA. The V gene lost 2 bases and the J gene lost 3 bases, with 20 bases spanning the gap. This CDR3 reads CSVEPLRGAGLYNEQFF. DNA of the CDR3: TGCAGCGTTGAACCCCTCCGCGGGGCCGGGCTCTACAATGAGCAGTTCTTC.

This clonotype was counted many times. This chain links TRBV5-6 with TRBJ2-3, with D perhaps TRBD2 (5 bases). The ends were cut back, 0 bases at V and 2 bases at J, with 13 bases in the middle. The CDR3 length is 16 residues. The germline CDR1 and CDR2 sequences are SGHDT and YYEEEE. CDR3 DNA: TGTGCCAGCAGCTTGGGCTTGCGGCGGGTCACAGATACGCAGTATTTT. This encodes CASSLGLRRVTDTQYF.

This clonotype was seen at least ten times. CDR3 in DNA: TGTGCCAGCAGCTTGTACGCTAGGCCCTACGAGCAGTACTTC. Encoded protein: CASSLYARPYEQYF. The rearrangement links TRBV7-3 to TRBJ2-7, with unresolved D. This CDR3 contains 14 residues. CDR1 is SGHTA, CDR2 FQGTGA, per germline. V was clipped by 3 bases and J by 2 bases, with 11 bases between them.

This clonotype was seen ten or more times. In DNA, the CDR3 is TGTGCCAGCAGCTTAGCGGGGGCCTCCAGGGAGACCCAGTACTTC. Translation: CASSLAGASRETQYF. This sequence joins TRBV7-2 and TRBJ2-5; tentative D call: TRBD1 (6 bases). From germline, CDR1 is SGHTA and CDR2 FQGNSA. Trimming left V 0 bases short and J 5 bases short, with 13 bases between. The CDR3 loop spans 15 amino acids.

This clonotype has ten or more counts. V is TRBV20-1 and J is TRBJ1-1; 7 bases map to TRBD1. With V trimmed by 3 bases and J by 1 base, 8 bases remained unmatched. The CDR3 has 15 amino acids. From germline, CDR1 is DFQATT and CDR2 SNEGSKA (reference sequence). CDR3 loop: CSARDPRTGNTEAFF. The CDR3 DNA reads as TGCAGTGCTAGGGATCCTCGGACAGGGAACACTGAAGCTTTCTTT.

This clonotype was seen at least ten times. This chain joins TRBV7-3 and TRBJ2-5; 7 nucleotides agree with TRBD2. Germline CDR1 reads SGHTA; CDR2 reads FQGTGA. The CDR3 contains 16 residues. The junction had 9 bases not matched to a gene; V was cut back by 0 bases and J by 5 bases. The CDR3 reads CASSLTGGSSRETQYF. The CDR3 DNA follows: TGTGCCAGCAGCTTAACCGGGGGGAGTTCTCGGGAGACCCAGTACTTC.

This clonotype has ten or more counts. V and J are TRBV6-6 and TRBJ1-2, with a tentative D call TRBD1 (6 bases). Germline values: CDR1 MNHNY, CDR2 SVGAGI (reference sequence). V dropped 2 bases and J dropped 8 bases, with 9 bases sitting between them. The CDR3 consists of 12 residues. The DNA for the CDR3 is TGTGCCAGCAGTTACCCAGGGGTGGGCTACACCTTC. This sequence encodes CASSYPGVGYTF.

This clonotype was seen a few times. The gene calls are TRBV29-1 and TRBJ1-2; no clear D. Trimming cost V 4 bases and J 2 bases, with 14 bases left between them. This CDR3 is built from 14 residues. Germline assignment: CDR1 SQVTM and CDR2 ANQGSEA. This CDR3 is CSVVAQETNYGYTF. DNA for the CDR3: TGCAGCGTTGTGGCGCAGGAAACAAACTATGGCTACACCTTC.

This clonotype was observed a few times. J is TRBJ2-5 and V is TRBV20-1; 8 bases map to TRBD1. This CDR3 has 15 residues. CDR1 is DFQATT, CDR2 SNEGSKA, per germline (reference sequence). The J segment lost 2 bases and the V segment lost 6 bases, leaving 11 bases of the junction unmatched. The CDR3 coding sequence is TGCAGTGCATACCCTCGGACAGGGAGACAAGAGACCCAGTACTTC. Protein sequence: CSAYPRTGRQETQYF.

This clonotype has ten or more counts. The chain combines TRBV12-3 or TRBV12-4 with TRBJ1-2; D gene unclear. The V end lost 6 bases, the J end lost 8 bases, and 16 bases lay between the germline ends. The CDR3 covers 13 residues. Here the CDR3 reads CASSKHRVGGYTF. CDR3 nucleotides: TGTGCCAGCAGCAAACACCGAGTAGGGGGCTACACCTTC.

This clonotype occurred many times. V is TRBV24-1 and J is TRBJ2-4; a possible D gene is TRBD2 (7 bases). V lost 7 bases to trimming and J lost 0 bases, with 21 bases between them. The CDR3 spans 18 residues. The germline CDR1 and CDR2 sequences are KGHDR and SFDVKD. The CDR3 loop is CATSVLEEGGLAKNIQYF. Here the CDR3 DNA reads TGTGCCACCAGCGTTCTTGAAGAGGGGGGGCTAGCCAAAAACATTCAGTACTTC.

This clonotype was counted ten times or more. The genes are TRBV7-2 and TRBJ2-5; D gene ambiguous. This CDR3 has 14 residues. The germline CDR1 and CDR2 sequences are SGHTA and FQGNSA. V lost 5 bases and J lost 5, with 15 bases in between. CDR3 region: CASSQVGSRETQYF. Written as DNA, the CDR3 is TGTGCCAGCAGCCAAGTGGGGTCACGTGAGACCCAGTACTTC.

In its sample, this clonotype was seen many times. V gene TRBV20-1 combines with J gene TRBJ1-1; 8 bases map to TRBD1. The CDR3 contains 16 residues. Per germline, CDR1 DFQATT and CDR2 SNEGSKA (reference sequence). The V segment lost 1 base and the J segment 7 bases; nucleotides outside the gene matches: 14. The CDR3 protein is CSARAGDRLVQSEAFF. The CDR3 DNA follows: TGCAGTGCTAGAGCGGGGGACAGGTTGGTTCAAAGTGAAGCTTTCTTT.

Many counts were recorded for this clonotype. This chain uses TRBV2 with TRBJ1-5; D unclear. The CDR3 has 15 amino acids. CDR1 and CDR2 from the germline V gene are SNHLY and FYNNEI. V was cut by 6 bases and J by 3 bases, with 15 bases left in between. The CDR3 DNA sequence: TGTGCCAGCAGGGCCCTCAAGGGTTTCAATCAGCCCCAGCATTTT. Translating gives CASRALKGFNQPQHF.

This clonotype was found many times. The chain is built from TRBV29-1 and TRBJ2-5; no clear D. Looked up from germline, CDR1 is SQVTM and CDR2 is ANQGSEA. V lost 1 base to trimming and J lost 6 bases, with 6 bases between them. The CDR3 spans 11 residues. CDR3 in amino acids: CSVEGDKTQYF. The CDR3 nucleotides read TGCAGCGTTGAAGGGGATAAGACCCAGTACTTC.

This clonotype was recorded at least ten times. The chain carries TRBV29-1 and TRBJ2-3; perhaps TRBD2 as D (7 bases). The CDR3 contains 14 residues. Germline-derived CDR1 and CDR2 are SQVTM and ANQGSEA. With 2 bases removed from V and 3 bases from J, the gap between germline ends came to 12 bases. In DNA, the CDR3 is TGCAGCGTTGAAAGGGGGGGACGGACAGATACGCAGTATTTT. Protein sequence: CSVERGGRTDTQYF.

This clonotype showed up many times. The rearrangement links TRBV21-1 to TRBJ2-5; TRBD1, as called in the table, went unchecked against the DNA. TRBV21-1 is a recognized pseudogene. The CDR3 is made up of 12 amino acids. The CDR3 bases are TGTGCCGGGGCGACACTACGAAGGGCCCAGTACTTC. Its protein is CAGATLRRAQYF.